This is a list of T cell receptor beta chains from one sample in a study of technical replicates of blood from a handful of donors. The data were produced by immunoSEQ multiplex PCR, yet TCRdb's version contains in-frame clones alone and is incomplete. This table has about 70,000 clones, around 97% appearing once. The specimen sequenced was T cells isolated from PBMCs. These receptors came from a human donor in good health. CDR3s include the opening cysteine and the closing phenylalanine or tryptophan. A D gene is named only where the DNA matches it firmly. Clone sizes are given selectively: once, few, many, or a class where the clone is expanded.

CASSIGTKEIYGYTF | TGCGCCAGCAGCATCGGGACAAAGGAAATCTATGGCTACACCTTC | NA | NA | TRBJ1-2 | TRBV5-1
CATSTRTEPNTEAFF | TGTGCCACCAGCACCCGGACAGAGCCGAACACTGAAGCTTTCTTT | NA | NA | TRBJ1-1 | TRBV15
CSVVGGTSSYEQYF | TGCAGCGTTGTCGGAGGGACCAGCTCCTACGAGCAGTACTTC | NA | NA | TRBJ2-7 | TRBV29-1
CASSLLGDEQYF | TGTGCCAGCAGTTTACTAGGAGACGAGCAGTACTTC | NA | NA | TRBJ2-7 | TRBV27
CASSLAGGVYGNTIYF | TGCGCCAGCAGCTTGGCCGGAGGGGTGTATGGAAACACCATATATTTT | NA | NA | TRBJ1-3 | TRBV5-1
CASRGTDQETQYF | TGTGCCAGCAGAGGGACAGACCAAGAGACCCAGTACTTC | NA | TRBD1 | TRBJ2-5 | TRBV2
CASSEPPKGKVSAGEQFF | TGTGCCAGCAGTGAACCCCCCAAGGGGAAGGTCTCGGCTGGTGAGCAGTTCTTC | NA | NA | TRBJ2-1 | TRBV25-1
CASSAYRDREAKETQYF | TGCGCCAGCAGCGCATACCGGGACAGGGAGGCAAAAGAGACCCAGTACTTC | NA | TRBD1 | TRBJ2-5 | TRBV5-1
CASSLGLAGSNEQFF | TGTGCCAGCAGCCTAGGACTAGCGGGGTCCAATGAGCAGTTCTTC | once | TRBD2 | TRBJ2-1 | TRBV9
CASSQEGPIYGYTF | TGCGCCAGCAGCCAAGAGGGGCCCATCTATGGCTACACCTTC | NA | NA | TRBJ1-2 | TRBV4-1
CTPHRVLDSNQPQHF | TGCACCCCTCATCGAGTGTTAGATAGCAATCAGCCCCAGCATTTT | NA | NA | TRBJ1-5 | TRBV1
CAWSVLNRGYEQYF | TGTGCCTGGAGTGTACTAAACAGGGGTTACGAGCAGTACTTC | once | TRBD1 | TRBJ2-7 | TRBV30
CSVKRDRSSYEQYF | TGCAGCGTTAAAAGGGACAGGAGCTCCTACGAGCAGTACTTC | NA | TRBD1 | TRBJ2-7 | TRBV29-1
CALGLAGTSGANVLTF | TGTGCCCTCGGACTAGCGGGAACCTCTGGGGCCAACGTCCTGACTTTC | NA | TRBD2 | TRBJ2-6 | TRBV28
CAWSVLRGGFIDEQFF | TGTGCCTGGAGTGTACTGCGGGGGGGCTTTATAGATGAGCAGTTCTTC | NA | TRBD2 | TRBJ2-1 | TRBV30
CASSTAGTGLPFF | TGTGCCAGCAGTACCGCCGGGACAGGGTTGCCTTTCTTT | NA | TRBD1 | TRBJ1-1 | TRBV28
CASSGGRPYYGYTF | TGTGCCAGCAGCGGAGGGAGGCCGTACTATGGCTACACCTTC | NA | NA | TRBJ1-2 | TRBV11-3
CASSGLIGGGSGGYTF | TGTGCCAGCAGTGGACTTATAGGAGGCGGTTCGGGTGGCTACACCTTC | NA | NA | TRBJ1-2 | TRBV27
CASSFGVSGETQYF | TGTGCCAGCAGCTTCGGGGTGAGCGGGGAGACCCAGTACTTC | few | NA | TRBJ2-5 | TRBV5-6
CASSDTGETGELFF | TGCGCCAGCAGTGATACAGGGGAGACCGGGGAGCTGTTTTTT | NA | TRBD1 | TRBJ2-2 | TRBV10-1
CASSLGDRAYEQYF | TGCGCCAGCAGCTTAGGCGACAGAGCCTACGAGCAGTACTTC | once | NA | TRBJ2-7 | TRBV5-1
CSVGGVAGLLPGELFF | TGCAGCGTTGGAGGGGTAGCGGGACTCCTCCCCGGGGAGCTGTTTTTT | NA | TRBD2 | TRBJ2-2 | TRBV29-1
CASSPFPTGGKTDTQYF | TGTGCCAGCAGTCCCTTCCCGACAGGGGGCAAGACAGATACGCAGTATTTT | NA | TRBD1 | TRBJ2-3 | TRBV28
CASSPAGGTFREKLFF | TGTGCCAGCAGCCCCGCAGGGGGCACGTTTCGTGAAAAACTGTTTTTT | NA | TRBD1 | TRBJ1-4 | TRBV7-2
CASSPGPEGNFDYEQYF | TGTGCCAGCAGCCCCGGACCGGAGGGTAACTTTGACTACGAGCAGTACTTC | NA | NA | TRBJ2-7 | TRBV7-9
CASSGGGLNSPLHF | TGTGCCAGCAGCGGAGGAGGTCTAAATTCACCCCTCCACTTT | NA | NA | TRBJ1-6 | TRBV7-9
CASSSGQPYGYTF | TGCGCCAGCAGCTCCGGACAGCCTTATGGCTACACCTTC | NA | NA | TRBJ1-2 | TRBV5-1
CASKGHPSSGANVLTF | TGTGCCAGCAAAGGACACCCGAGCTCTGGGGCCAACGTCCTGACTTTC | NA | NA | TRBJ2-6 | TRBV2
CASSPYDLTARVYGYTF | TGTGCCAGCTCACCTTACGACTTGACTGCGAGAGTCTATGGCTACACCTTC | NA | NA | TRBJ1-2 | TRBV18
CASSFSRANTGELFF | TGTGCCAGCAGTTTCTCCCGGGCGAACACCGGGGAGCTGTTTTTT | NA | NA | TRBJ2-2 | TRBV6-5
CASSLLAGTGANVLTF | TGTGCCAGCAGCTTACTAGCGGGGACCGGGGCCAACGTCCTGACTTTC | NA | TRBD2 | TRBJ2-6 | TRBV7-2
CASRTRDSSYEQYF | TGTGCCAGCAGAACACGGGACAGCAGCTACGAGCAGTACTTC | NA | TRBD1 | TRBJ2-7 | TRBV2
CASSPVREKGNEQFF | TGTGCCAGCAGCCCCGTACGGGAGAAGGGCAATGAGCAGTTCTTC | NA | NA | TRBJ2-1 | TRBV13
CASGTGGNTGELFF | TGTGCCAGCGGGACAGGGGGGAACACCGGGGAGCTGTTTTTT | NA | TRBD1 | TRBJ2-2 | TRBV19
CASSLALRTSGSYNEQFF | TGTGCCAGCAGCTTAGCGCTTCGGACTAGCGGGAGCTACAATGAGCAGTTCTTC | NA | TRBD2 | TRBJ2-1 | TRBV7-9
CASSLTVNTEAFF | TGTGCCAGCAGCTTGACAGTGAACACTGAAGCTTTCTTT | NA | NA | TRBJ1-1 | TRBV11-2
CASSLQREGSGELFF | TGTGCCAGCAGCTTACAACGGGAGGGCTCCGGGGAGCTGTTTTTT | NA | TRBD2 | TRBJ2-2 | TRBV7-9
CSVRLQGRTEAFF | TGCAGCGTCCGCTTACAGGGGAGGACTGAAGCTTTCTTT | NA | TRBD1 | TRBJ1-1 | TRBV29-1
CASSEFSGQGADTQYF | TGCGCCAGCAGTGAGTTCTCGGGACAGGGTGCCGATACGCAGTATTTT | NA | TRBD1 | TRBJ2-3 | TRBV10-1
CASRRGSIGNTEAFF | TGTGCCAGCAGAAGGGGGAGTATTGGGAACACTGAAGCTTTCTTT | NA | NA | TRBJ1-1 | TRBV28
CASTPYSGQGGEEETQYF | TGTGCCAGCACCCCCTACTCCGGACAGGGGGGAGAGGAAGAGACCCAGTACTTC | NA | TRBD1 | TRBJ2-5 | TRBV27
CASSAPTGNYEQYF | TGTGCCAGCAGCGCCCCGACAGGCAACTACGAGCAGTACTTC | NA | NA | TRBJ2-7 | TRBV7-9
CASSSYTTGNTGELFF | TGTGCCAGCAGTTCATACACGACAGGGAATACCGGGGAGCTGTTTTTT | NA | TRBD1 | TRBJ2-2 | TRBV28
CASSPSGTGGEAVDTQYF | TGTGCCAGCAGCCCGTCCGGGACAGGGGGCGAAGCTGTAGATACGCAGTATTTT | NA | TRBD1 | TRBJ2-3 | TRBV28
CASSQGTGGSTTGELFF | TGCGCCAGCAGCCAAGGGACAGGGGGCTCCACAACCGGGGAGCTGTTTTTT | once | TRBD1 | TRBJ2-2 | TRBV4-1
CASSQGLQETQYF | TGTGCCAGCAGCCAAGGACTCCAAGAGACCCAGTACTTC | NA | NA | TRBJ2-5 | TRBV14